The source of this T cell receptor beta chain is a study of cytomegalovirus exposure and HLA in healthy donors. At the level of the study: Of the donors genotyped, several hundred in all, 81% fell in the Caucasian-associated ancestry cluster.

Primers included in the PCR were 60 Vbeta and 13 Jbeta primers. The protocol was immunoSEQ multiplex PCR, while the TCRdb copy is restricted to in-frame clones and leaves out a portion. The sample yields 150,000 to 200,000 clones, approximately 71% seen once. This receptor was obtained from a woman aged 40-49 years in good health and CMV-seropositive. The material sequenced was PBMCs.

The chain's CDR3 is CASNSRTNTGELFF. The CDR3 DNA sequence: TGTGCCAGCAATTCACGGACAAACACCGGGGAGCTGTTTTTT. The V and J genes are TRBV9 and TRBJ2-2, with D perhaps TRBD1 (5 bases). The CDR3 runs to 14 residues. Germline CDR1 reads SGDLS; CDR2 reads YYNGEE. V lost 6 bases and J 2 bases, leaving 11 bases between the germline ends.